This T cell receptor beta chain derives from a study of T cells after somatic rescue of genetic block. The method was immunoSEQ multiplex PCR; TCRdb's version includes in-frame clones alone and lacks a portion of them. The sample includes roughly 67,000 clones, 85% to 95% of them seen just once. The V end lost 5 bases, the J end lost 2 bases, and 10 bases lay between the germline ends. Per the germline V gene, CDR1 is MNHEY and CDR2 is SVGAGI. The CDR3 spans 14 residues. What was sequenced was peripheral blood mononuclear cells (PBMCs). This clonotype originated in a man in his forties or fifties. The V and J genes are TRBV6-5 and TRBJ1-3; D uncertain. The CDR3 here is CASSREAAGNTIYF. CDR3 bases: TGTGCCAGCAGTCGGGAGGCCGCTGGAAACACCATATATTTT.